Reported below is one TCR beta chain. What it binds is not known. At collection, donors were nominally healthy, but unrecorded immune exposures were probable. The source of the sample is a study of cytomegalovirus exposure and HLA in healthy donors. Study-level results: Presence/absence analyses supposed approximately even sequencing depth among donors. Some V segments, including TRBV6-2 and TRBV6-3, were excluded as indistinguishable. The number of N-insertions in an Asian-associated ancestry cluster was reportedly below the roughly 620-donor mean in a later analysis.

The PCR used 60 Vbeta and 13 Jbeta primers. Sequencing was performed with immunoSEQ multiplex PCR; in TCRdb, only in-frame clones are kept and a portion is missing. The sample yields fewer than 200,000 clones, roughly 87% seen once. V shed 6 bases, J shed 4 bases, and the junction held 7 bases outside the gene matches. Per the germline V gene, CDR1 is WNHNN and CDR2 is SYGVQD (reference sequence). This CDR3 region has 14 residues. What was sequenced was PBMCs. The TCR sequence derives from a girl under three years old in good health and CMV-seronegative. The chain employs TRBV10-1 and TRBJ2-5; 8 bases align to TRBD2. In nucleotides, the CDR3 is TGCGCCAGCAGCCCCGGGGGGGCCGGAGAGACCCAGTACTTC. It is translated as CASSPGGAGETQYF.